Listed below are T cell receptor beta chains from one sample, sequenced in a study of shared clonotypes between healthy human individuals. Clones were sequenced by immunoSEQ multiplex PCR, and TCRdb holds only the in-frame ones, with some missing. The repertoire consists of about 380,000 clones, with around 96% occurring once and the leading ten covering about 0.32%. The sequenced sample was memory CD8+ T cells sorted from blood. These receptors were taken from a man in his thirties or forties in good health. Each CDR3 is given with its conserved first and last residue. A D gene is named only where the DNA matches it firmly. Size values are once, few and many counts, or a class for expanded clones, and some rows have none.

len	d_gene	j_gene	v_gene	abundance	CDR3aa	CDR3nt
10	.	TRBJ2-7	TRBV20-1	.	CSARENEQYF	TGCAGTGCTAGAGAAAACGAGCAGTACTTC
11	.	TRBJ2-5	TRBV10-2	once	CASSESETQYF	TGCGCCAGCAGTGAGTCAGAGACCCAGTACTTC
15	TRBD2	TRBJ2-1	TRBV7-3	.	CASSLTSGRINEQFF	TGTGCCAGCAGCTTAACTAGCGGGAGGATCAATGAGCAGTTCTTC
12	.	TRBJ2-5	TRBV5-1	.	CASSLEQETQYF	TGCGCCAGCAGCTTGGAACAAGAGACCCAGTACTTC
16	.	TRBJ2-2	TRBV7-7	.	CASSRHPWTNTGELFF	TGTGCTAGCAGCCGCCACCCCTGGACGAACACCGGGGAGCTGTTTTTT
16	TRBD2	TRBJ2-7	TRBV11-2	.	CASSPKAGGISYEQYF	TGTGCCAGCAGCCCAAAAGCGGGAGGGATCTCCTACGAGCAGTACTTC
13	.	TRBJ1-2	TRBV28	.	CASHPSPNYGYTF	TGTGCCAGCCATCCCAGCCCTAACTATGGCTACACCTTC
14	.	TRBJ1-1	TRBV9	.	CASSPGPQTTEAFF	TGTGCCAGCAGCCCAGGACCGCAGACCACTGAAGCTTTCTTT
15	TRBD2	TRBJ2-5	TRBV9	.	CASSNGTSDQETQYF	TGTGCCAGCAGCAACGGGACTAGCGACCAAGAGACCCAGTACTTC
16	.	TRBJ2-3	TRBV28	.	CASTQFRTPNGDTQYF	TGTGCCAGCACCCAGTTTAGGACTCCCAATGGGGATACGCAGTATTTT
14	.	TRBJ1-1	TRBV30	.	CAWRVKSSKTEAFF	TGTGCCTGGAGAGTTAAGAGCAGCAAGACTGAAGCTTTCTTT
16	TRBD2	TRBJ2-5	TRBV28	.	CASSVGGGSPRETQYF	TGTGCCAGCAGTGTGGGGGGAGGGTCCCCCCGAGAGACCCAGTACTTC
14	.	TRBJ2-3	TRBV5-1	once	CASSLGGTGDTQYF	TGCGCCAGCAGCTTGGGTGGGACTGGAGATACGCAGTATTTT
19	.	TRBJ2-2	TRBV4-2	.	CASSQDSARRKFNTGELFF	TGTGCCAGCAGCCAAGATTCGGCTAGGAGAAAGTTCAACACCGGGGAGCTGTTTTTT
14	.	TRBJ2-2	TRBV27	.	CASSTRQNTGELFF	TGTGCCAGCAGTACTCGACAGAACACCGGGGAGCTGTTTTTT
16	TRBD1	TRBJ1-2	TRBV7-8	.	CASSWGGQGSNYGYTF	TGTGCCAGCAGCTGGGGAGGACAGGGGAGTAACTATGGCTACACCTTC